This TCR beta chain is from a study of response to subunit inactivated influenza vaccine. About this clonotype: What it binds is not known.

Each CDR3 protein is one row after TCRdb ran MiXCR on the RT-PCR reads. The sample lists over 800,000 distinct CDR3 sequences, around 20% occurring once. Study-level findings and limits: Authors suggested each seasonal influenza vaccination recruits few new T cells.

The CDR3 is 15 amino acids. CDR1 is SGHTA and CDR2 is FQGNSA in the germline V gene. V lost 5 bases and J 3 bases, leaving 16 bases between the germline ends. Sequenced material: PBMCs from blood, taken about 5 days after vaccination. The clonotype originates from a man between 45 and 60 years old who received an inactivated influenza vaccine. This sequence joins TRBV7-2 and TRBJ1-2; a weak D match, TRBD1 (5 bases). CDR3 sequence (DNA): TGTGCCAGCAGCCCCGCGGGGGGAGCGTACTATGGCTACACCTTC. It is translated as CASSPAGGAYYGYTF.